This T cell receptor (beta chain) emerged from a study of control samples from healthy donors and cancer patients. Germline V gene data show CDR1 as SGHRS and CDR2 as YFSETQ. The CDR3 runs 14 residues. Trimming left V 4 bases short and J 2 bases short, with 13 bases between. Profiled with immunoSEQ multiplex PCR; TCRdb holds only in-frame clones, not every one. This sample carries roughly 92,000 clones, about 88% of them seen once, and the ten largest clones take over 0.95%. This clonotype was obtained from a woman in her forties or fifties in good health. This sequence joins TRBV5-1 and TRBJ2-7; weak D call: TRBD2 (5 bases). The specimen sequenced was blood. In DNA, the CDR3 is TGCGCCAGCAGCCCTGGAGGCAGCCCCTACGAGCAGTACTTC. This translates into CASSPGGSPYEQYF.